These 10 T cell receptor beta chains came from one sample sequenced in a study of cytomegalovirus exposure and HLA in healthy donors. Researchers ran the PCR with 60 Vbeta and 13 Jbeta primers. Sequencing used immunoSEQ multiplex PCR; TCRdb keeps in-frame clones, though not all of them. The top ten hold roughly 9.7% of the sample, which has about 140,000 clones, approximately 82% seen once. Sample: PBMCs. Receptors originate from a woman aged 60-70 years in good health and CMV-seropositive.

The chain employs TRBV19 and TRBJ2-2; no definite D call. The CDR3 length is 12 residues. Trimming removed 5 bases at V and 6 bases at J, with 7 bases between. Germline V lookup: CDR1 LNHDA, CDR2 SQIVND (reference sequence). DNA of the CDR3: TGTGCCAGTAGTCTCCAGTCCGGGGAGCTGTTTTTT. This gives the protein CASSLQSGELFF.

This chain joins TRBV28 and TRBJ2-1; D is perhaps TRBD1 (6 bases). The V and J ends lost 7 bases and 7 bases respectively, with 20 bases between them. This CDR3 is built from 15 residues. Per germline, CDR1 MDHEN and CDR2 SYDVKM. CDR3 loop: CASTVGGSGRNEQFF. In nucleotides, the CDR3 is TGTGCCAGCACCGTAGGGGGTTCGGGAAGAAATGAGCAGTTCTTC.

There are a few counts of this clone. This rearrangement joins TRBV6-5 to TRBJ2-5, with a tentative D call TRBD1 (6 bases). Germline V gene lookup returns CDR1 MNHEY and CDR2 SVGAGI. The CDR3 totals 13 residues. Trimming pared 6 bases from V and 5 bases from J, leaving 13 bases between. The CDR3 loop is CASSGGQRETQYF. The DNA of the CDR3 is TGTGCCAGCAGCGGTGGACAGAGGGAGACCCAGTACTTC.

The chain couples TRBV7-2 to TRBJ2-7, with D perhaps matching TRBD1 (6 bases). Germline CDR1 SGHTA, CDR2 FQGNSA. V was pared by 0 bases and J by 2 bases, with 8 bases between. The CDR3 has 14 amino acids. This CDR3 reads CASSLAGQPYEQYF. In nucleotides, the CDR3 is TGTGCCAGCAGCTTAGCGGGACAACCCTACGAGCAGTACTTC.

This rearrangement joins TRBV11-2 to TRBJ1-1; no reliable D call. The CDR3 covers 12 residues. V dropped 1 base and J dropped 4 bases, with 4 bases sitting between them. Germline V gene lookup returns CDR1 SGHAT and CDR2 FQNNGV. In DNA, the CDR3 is TGTGCCAGCAGCTTAGCTTCCACTGAAGCTTTCTTT. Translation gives CASSLASTEAFF.

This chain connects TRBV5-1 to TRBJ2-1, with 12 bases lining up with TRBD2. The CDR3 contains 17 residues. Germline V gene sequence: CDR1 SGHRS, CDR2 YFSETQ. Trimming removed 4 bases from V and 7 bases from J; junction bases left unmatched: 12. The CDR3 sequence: CASSIFSTSGRSNEQFF. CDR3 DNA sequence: TGCGCCAGCAGCATTTTTTCGACTAGCGGGAGATCAAATGAGCAGTTCTTC.

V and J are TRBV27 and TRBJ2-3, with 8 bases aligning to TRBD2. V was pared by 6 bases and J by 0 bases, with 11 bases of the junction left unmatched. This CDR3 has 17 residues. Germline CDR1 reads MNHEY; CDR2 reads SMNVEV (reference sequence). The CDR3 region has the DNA TGTGCCAGCAGGGAGGATAGCGGGGCCTGGAGCACAGATACGCAGTATTTT. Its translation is CASREDSGAWSTDTQYF.

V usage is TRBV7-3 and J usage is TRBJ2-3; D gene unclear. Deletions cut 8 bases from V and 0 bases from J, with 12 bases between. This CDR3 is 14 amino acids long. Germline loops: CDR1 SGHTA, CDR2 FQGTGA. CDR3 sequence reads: CASGSGASTDTQYF. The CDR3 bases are TGTGCCAGCGGCTCCGGAGCTAGCACAGATACGCAGTATTTT.

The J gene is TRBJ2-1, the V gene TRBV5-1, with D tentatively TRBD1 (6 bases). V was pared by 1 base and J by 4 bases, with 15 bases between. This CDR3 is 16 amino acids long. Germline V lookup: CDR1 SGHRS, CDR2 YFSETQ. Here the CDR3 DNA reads TGCGCCAGCAGCTTGCATCCTGACAGGTCTTACAATGAGCAGTTCTTC. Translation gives CASSLHPDRSYNEQFF.

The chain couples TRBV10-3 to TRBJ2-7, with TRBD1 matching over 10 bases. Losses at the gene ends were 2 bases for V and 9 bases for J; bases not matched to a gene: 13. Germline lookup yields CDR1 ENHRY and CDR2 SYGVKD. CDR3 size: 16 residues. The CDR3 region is CAISEPKTGGWFGQYF. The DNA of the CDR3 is TGTGCCATCAGTGAGCCCAAGACAGGGGGCTGGTTCGGGCAGTACTTC.